These 12 T cell receptor beta chains share one sample of origin, sequenced in a study of blood T cell repertoires in COVID-19. This table comes from immunoSEQ multiplex PCR, and its TCRdb copy is limited to in-frame clones, with some not included. The sample contains about 94,000 clones, 80% to 85% of which appear only once. Sequenced input: peripheral blood. The receptors come from a man between 60 and 75 years old with acute or convalescent COVID-19.

The chain is built from TRBV29-1 and TRBJ2-2, with TRBD1 matching 9 bases. The CDR3 runs 14 residues. Germline V gene lookup returns CDR1 SQVTM and CDR2 ANQGSEA. Trimming at V came to 5 bases and at J to 5 bases, leaving 6 bases not matched to a gene. This chain's CDR3 is CSVPTGGLTGELFF. CDR3 nucleotide sequence: TGCAGCGTTCCCACAGGGGGCTTGACCGGGGAGCTGTTTTTT.

In its sample, this clone was seen once. The chain carries TRBV29-1 and TRBJ1-1; TRBD1 is a possible D gene (6 bases). The V end was cut by 4 bases, the J end by 6 bases, with 12 bases between. Germline loops: CDR1 SQVTM, CDR2 ANQGSEA. This CDR3 is built from 12 residues. The CDR3 here is CSVGGGAAEAFF. The CDR3 region has the DNA TGCAGCGTTGGTGGGGGGGCCGCTGAAGCTTTCTTT.

The gene calls are TRBV4-1 and TRBJ2-1; D gene unclear. CDR1 and CDR2 (germline): MGHRA, YSYEKL. CDR3 length: 19 amino acids. The V gene lost 0 bases and the J gene lost 1 base, with 19 bases spanning the gap. CDR3: CASSQEGFPRLRSYNEQFF. For the CDR3, the DNA is TGCGCCAGCAGCCAAGAAGGATTCCCTAGGCTCCGATCCTACAATGAGCAGTTCTTC.

V is TRBV9 and J is TRBJ1-5; possible D gene TRBD1, 5 bases. CDR1 and CDR2 (germline): SGDLS, YYNGEE. Trimming removed 3 bases at V and 4 bases at J, with 14 bases between. This CDR3 is built from 15 residues. The CDR3 DNA reads as TGTGCCAGCAGCGCCTCCGGACAAAAGAATCAGCCCCAGCATTTT. Its translation: CASSASGQKNQPQHF.

The rearrangement uses TRBV4-3 and TRBJ1-2, with TRBD1 matching over 11 bases. This CDR3 has 14 residues. Germline assignment: CDR1 LGHNA and CDR2 YSLEER. Losses at the gene ends were 2 bases for V and 8 bases for J; bases not matched to a gene: 4. CDR3 residues: CASSQRTGGDGYTF. In nucleotides, the CDR3 is TGCGCCAGCAGCCAAAGGACAGGGGGCGACGGCTACACCTTC.

As concerns this clone: At one boundary the junction diverges from the germline segment, which might be a read error. The same CDR3 can be traced to other DNA sequences in this sample. The chain combines TRBV11-2 with TRBJ2-7, with 9 bases fitting TRBD1. Germline CDR1 reads SGHAT; CDR2 reads FQNNGV. The CDR3 is made up of 15 amino acids. The DNA of the CDR3 is TGTGCCAGCAGCACCCACAGGGGGCTGGCCTACGAGCAATACTTC. It codes for CASSTHRGLAYEQYF.

This clone was picked up a small number of times. The chain carries TRBV21-1 and TRBJ1-3; the tabulated D call, TRBD1, remains unverified against the DNA. TRBV21-1 is a documented pseudogene. The CDR3 sequence is 18 residues long. The CDR3 loop reads CASSKGGRTLFSGNTIYF. CDR3 in DNA: TGTGCCAGCAGCAAAGGGGGGCGTACTCTATTCTCTGGAAACACCATATATTTT.

This chain joins TRBV12-5 and TRBJ2-7; weak D call: TRBD1 (5 bases). Trimming shortened V by 6 bases and J by 3 bases, and 12 bases separated the two germline ends. The CDR3 consists of 13 residues. Germline V gives CDR1 LGHNT, CDR2 FRNRAP. In DNA form, the CDR3 reads TGTGCTAGTGGCCCGGACACCGTCTACGAGCAGTACTTC. Amino acids: CASGPDTVYEQYF. The variable domain in full, with the rest retrieved from reference TRBV12-5 and TRBJ2-7, is DARVTQTPRHKVTEMGQEVTMRCQPILGHNTVFWYRQTMMQGLELLAYFRNRAPLDDSGMPKDRFSAEMPDATLATLKIQPSEPRDSAVYFCASGPDTVYEQYFGPGTRLTVT.

The rearrangement links TRBV6-2 or TRBV6-3 to TRBJ1-1; D is unresolved. V dropped 0 bases and J dropped 4 bases, with 24 bases sitting between them. Germline loops: CDR1 MNHEY, CDR2 SVGEGT. This CDR3 spans 19 amino acids. The CDR3 nucleotides read TGTGCCAGCAGTTACTCGAGGCTGTTGGAGATTTTAGGCTCCACTGAAGCTTTCTTT. Translated, it gives CASSYSRLLEILGSTEAFF.

V is TRBV27 and J is TRBJ1-2; 9 bases align to TRBD1. V was clipped by 5 bases and J by 6 bases; unmatched bases: 16. CDR3 length: 17 amino acids. Germline V lookup: CDR1 MNHEY, CDR2 SMNVEV (reference sequence). The CDR3 nucleotides read TGTGCCAGCAGTCCAAAGGGGACAGGGTCAGTTAGGGATGGCTACACCTTC. Its protein product is CASSPKGTGSVRDGYTF.

This clone came up a few times. The chain couples TRBV6-1 to TRBJ1-2; 8 bases agree with TRBD1. CDR3 length equals 19 residues. V trimming: 4 bases; J trimming: 1 base; junction bases outside the gene matches: 17. CDR1 and CDR2 from the germline V gene are MNHNS and SASEGT. In DNA form, the CDR3 reads TGTGCCAGCAGTGGCCACCCACTCCGGACAGGGAGCAGTAACTATGGCTACACCTTC. Translated, it gives CASSGHPLRTGSSNYGYTF.

The chain has TRBV6-5 and TRBJ1-6, with TRBD1 as a possible D gene (5 bases). V was shortened by 6 bases and J by 7 bases, with 10 bases between the two germline ends. Germline-derived CDR1 and CDR2 are MNHEY and SVGAGI. The CDR3 runs to 13 residues. The CDR3 region has the DNA TGTGCCAGCAGGGAGACAGCAAATTCACCCCTCCACTTT. Its translation is CASRETANSPLHF.